This is a list of T cell receptor beta chains from one sample in a study of post-analysis software for immune sequencing data. TCRdb itself ran the PCR reads through MiXCR, one entry per CDR3 protein. In the table there are roughly 800,000 distinct CDR3 sequences, approximately 44% of which are singletons. The source material was blood. The source of these receptors is a girl aged 10 to 17 with multiple sclerosis. The CDR3 runs from the conserved cysteine through the conserved F or W. Fields, in order: clone size, D gene, V gene, J gene, CDR3 length, CDR3 DNA, CDR3 protein. D genes are given only for firm matches. For some rows the clone size is stated as once, few or many, or as a class when expanded; others skip it.

few	TRBD1	TRBV12-3/TRBV12-4	TRBJ2-6	18	TGTGCCAGCAGCCGGGACAGGGGAATGGCCACTGGGGCCAACGTCCTGACTTTC	CASSRDRGMATGANVLTF
-	-	TRBV5-1	TRBJ2-7	13	TGCGCCAGCAGCTTGGATCTAGCAGGAGAGCAGTATTTC	CASSLDLAGEQYF
few	-	TRBV28	TRBJ2-5	15	TGTGCCAGCACCAGGGTCGGGACCGCGAAGGAGACCCAGTACTTC	CASTRVGTAKETQYF
-	-	TRBV12-5	TRBJ2-3	13	TGTGCTAGTGGTTCATCTAGCACAGATACGCAGTATTTT	CASGSSSTDTQYF
-	-	TRBV5-6	TRBJ2-5	16	TGTGCCAGCAGCTCCCTAGGAGGCAGACTGGAGGAGACCCAGTACTTC	CASSSLGGRLEETQYF
once	-	TRBV7-2	TRBJ2-3	12	TGTGCCAGCAGCCCTTCGAAACATACGCAGTATTTT	CASSPSKHTQYF
few	TRBD2	TRBV10-3	TRBJ2-5	17	TGTGCCATCAGTGATGGGTCTAGCGGGAGTGTAAGAGAGACCCAGTACTTC	CAISDGSSGSVRETQYF
-	-	TRBV4-2	TRBJ2-3	17	TGTGCCAGCAGCCAAGATAAGAGAGGGGGAGTGGTGGATACGCAGTATTTT	CASSQDKRGGVVDTQYF
-	TRBD2	TRBV6-5	TRBJ2-5	19	TGTGCCAGCAGTTCCCTCCGATTCCTAGGGAGGGAGGTCCAAGAGACCCAGTACTTC	CASSSLRFLGREVQETQYF
-	-	TRBV20-1	TRBJ2-3	14	TGCAGTGCTCTAGCCAGGCAGGGAGCAGATACGCAGTATTTT	CSALARQGADTQYF
-	-	TRBV7-2	TRBJ1-4	15	TGTGCCAGCAGCTTAGTTTGGCAGCCTCTTGAAAAACTGTTTTTT	CASSLVWQPLEKLFF
-	-	TRBV7-9	TRBJ2-1	14	TGTGCCAGCAGCTTCCAAGACACCTACAATGAGCAGTTCTTC	CASSFQDTYNEQFF
few	-	TRBV11-2	TRBJ2-1	15	TGTGCCAGCAGTAAAGAGAAAAGCTCCTACAATGAGCAGTTCTTC	CASSKEKSSYNEQFF
-	-	TRBV9	TRBJ1-5	15	TGTGCCAGCAGCGTAGGGGGGGGGCGCGGTCAGCCCCAGCATTTT	CASSVGGGRGQPQHF
few	-	TRBV3-1	TRBJ2-1	16	TGTGCCAGCAGCCAACAAGCCTCGGGAGTAGGCGGTGAGCAGTTCTTC	CASSQQASGVGGEQFF
-	TRBD2	TRBV4-3	TRBJ2-1	18	TGCGCCAGCAGCCAAGGGCAAACCGTACTAGCGGGGTACAATGAGCAGTTCTTC	CASSQGQTVLAGYNEQFF
-	TRBD2	TRBV20-1	TRBJ2-1	15	TGCAGTGCTAGCACCGGGAGGGCCTTCTACAATGAGCAGTTCTTC	CSASTGRAFYNEQFF
-	-	TRBV7-2	TRBJ2-5	14	TGTGTCAGCAGCTTAGGCTCGGCGACGGAGACCCAGTACTTC	CVSSLGSATETQYF
-	TRBD2	TRBV12-3/TRBV12-4	TRBJ2-7	15	TGTGCCAGCAGTTTCCACCTGACTAGCGGATACGAGCAGTACTTC	CASSFHLTSGYEQYF
-	-	TRBV5-1	TRBJ2-5	14	TGCGCCAGCAGCTTTTTACAAAGACAAGAGACCCAGTACTTC	CASSFLQRQETQYF
few	TRBD2	TRBV7-2	TRBJ2-7	15	TGTGCCAGCAGCGGTGCGGCAGCGGGAACCTACGAGCAGTACTTC	CASSGAAAGTYEQYF
-	-	TRBV15	TRBJ2-5	15	TGTGCCACCAGCAGATCCGCCCGGACAGAAGAGACCCAGTACTTC	CATSRSARTEETQYF
few	-	TRBV20-1	TRBJ1-2	13	TGCAGTGCTAGAGGAACAGTAAACTATGGCTACACCTTC	CSARGTVNYGYTF
many	-	TRBV5-1	TRBJ2-5	15	TGCGCCAGCAGCTTGGAGGGACGGAACCAAGAGACCCAGTACTTC	CASSLEGRNQETQYF
-	-	TRBV20-1	TRBJ2-3	16	TGCAGTGCTAGACCCCCGGAGGCGATCAGTACAGATACGCAGTATTTT	CSARPPEAISTDTQYF
-	TRBD2	TRBV6-2/TRBV6-3	TRBJ2-1	17	TGTGCCAGCAGTTACTCCCGACTAGCGACCTCCTACAATGAGCAGTTCTTC	CASSYSRLATSYNEQFF
-	-	TRBV29-1	TRBJ2-1	11	TGCAGCGTTTCTCGTTACAATGAGCAGTTCTTC	CSVSRYNEQFF
few	TRBD1	TRBV29-1	TRBJ2-7	14	TGCAGCGTCACGGGACAGGGTGAGGGTATCGAGCAGTACTTC	CSVTGQGEGIEQYF
-	-	TRBV20-1	TRBJ1-5	16	TGCAGTGCTAGAGCCACCGGGTCCAGGGACCGGCAGCCCCAGCATTTT	CSARATGSRDRQPQHF
-	-	TRBV29-1	TRBJ2-7	13	TGCAGCGTTGAAAGGACGGGGAGTTACGAGCAGTACTTC	CSVERTGSYEQYF
-	-	TRBV29-1	TRBJ2-1	16	TGCAGCGTTGAAAACCCGGCGAGCGGACTCTACAATGAGCAGTTCTTC	CSVENPASGLYNEQFF
-	TRBD1	TRBV29-1	TRBJ2-7	12	TGCAGCGTGGGCGGACAGGGATACGAGCAGTACTTC	CSVGGQGYEQYF
-	TRBD2	TRBV2	TRBJ2-3	17	TGTGCCAGCAGTGCTAGTGTCGCGGGAGTTATCACAGATACGCAGTATTTT	CASSASVAGVITDTQYF
few	-	TRBV29-1	TRBJ2-7	13	TGCAGCGTTGAAGATGGACGGGACTACGAGCAGTACTTC	CSVEDGRDYEQYF
-	-	TRBV20-1	TRBJ2-7	14	TGCAGTGCTAGAGGGGGGGCGGCGTCCTACGAGCAGTACTTC	CSARGGAASYEQYF
few	TRBD2	TRBV29-1	TRBJ2-3	13	TGCAGCGTCGGACTAGCGGTTGGGGATACGCAGTATTTT	CSVGLAVGDTQYF
-	TRBD2	TRBV7-3	TRBJ2-7	15	TGTGCCAGCAGCCCCCAAGCGGGAGATTTGAGCGAGCAGTACTTC	CASSPQAGDLSEQYF
few	TRBD2	TRBV4-3	TRBJ2-7	18	TGCGCCAGCAGCCAAGCTACCGGGACTAGCGGGAGTTCCTACGAGCAGTACTTC	CASSQATGTSGSSYEQYF
-	TRBD2	TRBV24-1	TRBJ2-3	17	TGTGCCACCAGTATCTTAGGGCTAGCGGGAGAGAAAGATACGCAGTATTTT	CATSILGLAGEKDTQYF
-	TRBD2	TRBV6-6	TRBJ2-4	17	TGTGCCAGCAGTTACTCTTCTAGGGTTGGGGGGGAAAACATTCAGTACTTC	CASSYSSRVGGENIQYF
-	-	TRBV18	TRBJ1-5	16	TGTGCCAGCTCACCCCTCGGGGCGAATAGCAATCAGCCCCAGCATTTT	CASSPLGANSNQPQHF
-	-	TRBV9	TRBJ1-1	14	TGTGCCAGCAGCGTAGCAGGGCGGGGGACTGAAGCTTTCTTT	CASSVAGRGTEAFF
-	-	TRBV20-1	TRBJ1-2	14	TGCAGTGCTAACCGACAGGCCCGGGGCTATGACTACACCTTC	CSANRQARGYDYTF
-	-	TRBV5-1	TRBJ2-1	15	TGCGCCAGCAGCGTAGCCGGGACTGGGGTCAATGAGCAGTTCTTC	CASSVAGTGVNEQFF
many	-	TRBV29-1	TRBJ2-7	13	TGCAGCGTTGAGATCGAGAGCTCCTACGAGCAGTACTTC	CSVEIESSYEQYF
-	TRBD1	TRBV29-1	TRBJ1-4	15	TGCAGCGCTACAGACAGGGCACCTCCAAGTGAAAAACTGTTTTTT	CSATDRAPPSEKLFF
-	-	TRBV7-3	TRBJ2-1	12	TGTGCCAGCAGCTTAGAGAACAATGAGCAGTTCTTC	CASSLENNEQFF
few	TRBD1	TRBV6-5	TRBJ1-2	13	TGTGCCAGCAGTTACACGACAGGGCATGGCTACACCTTC	CASSYTTGHGYTF
-	-	TRBV7-3	TRBJ2-5	13	TGTGCCAGCAGCTCTACAGGGATCGAGACCCAGTACTTC	CASSSTGIETQYF
-	-	TRBV29-1	TRBJ2-5	12	TGCAGCGCCCGGGACGGCCAAGAGACCCAGTACTTC	CSARDGQETQYF
once	TRBD1	TRBV20-1	TRBJ1-6	13	TGCAGTGCTAGGGGACAGGGGTATTCACCCCTCCACTTT	CSARGQGYSPLHF
-	-	TRBV27	TRBJ2-5	14	TGTGCCAGCAGTTTTATGGGGATCCAAGAGACCCAGTACTTC	CASSFMGIQETQYF
-	TRBD1	TRBV7-2	TRBJ2-1	17	TGTGCCAGCAGCTTAGATAGGGGACAGGGCTCCTACAATGAGCAGTTCTTC	CASSLDRGQGSYNEQFF
-	TRBD1	TRBV10-3	TRBJ2-7	15	TGTGCCATCAGTGATGACCGGGACAGGGGCTCCGAGCAGTACTTC	CAISDDRDRGSEQYF
few	-	TRBV4-2	TRBJ2-3	14	TGTGCCAGCAGCCTCGAGGGCCCGATGGCTACGCAGTATTTT	CASSLEGPMATQYF